The sequence of this TCR beta chain was determined in a study of response to subunit inactivated influenza vaccine. TCRdb redid the calling of the RT-PCR reads with MiXCR, one entry per CDR3 protein. The sample consists of under 200,000 distinct CDR3 sequences, over 9.5% of them appearing once. The V and J ends lost 1 base and 2 bases, in that order; junction bases with no gene match: 2. The CDR3 sequence is 14 residues long. This clonotype showed up many times. This same sample was also taken into another study, of T cells expressing NK-cell markers. That investigation notes: The authors made TCR beta cDNA libraries by 5'RACE template switching. This switching added a universal primer site and UMIs. HCMV specificity of the expanded NKG2C+ T cell clones was not established.

This clonotype was obtained from a man aged 45-65 years who received an inactivated influenza vaccine. The source was CD8+ T cells sorted from PBMCs, collected about 12 days after vaccination. The chain is built from TRBV12-3 or TRBV12-4 and TRBJ2-7; TRBD2 agrees at 7 bases. The DNA for the CDR3 is TGTGCCAGCAGTTTAGGGCTAGCGGCCTACGAGCAGTACTTC. Protein sequence: CASSLGLAAYEQYF.